Following are 32 T cell receptor beta chains from one sample sequenced in a study of shared clonotypes between healthy human individuals (dated by TCRdb to the early 2020s). The method was the immunoSEQ multiplex PCR assay. TCRdb provides this immuneACCESS table in a form limited to in-frame rearrangements. Some clones are lacking; in checked studies, under half of them reflect an unresolved V gene, and why the rest are absent is not known. Across this sample there are 450,000 to 500,000 clones, with around 73% seen only once. The top ten clones comprise more than 10% of the sample. Sequenced: PBMCs. These receptor sequences come from a woman between 40 and 55 years old in good health. Some clones in this sample may be carry-over from other donors' samples.

The rearrangement joins TRBV6-6 to TRBJ2-3; 13 bases agree with TRBD2. Losses at the gene ends were 5 bases for V and 4 bases for J; bases not matched to a gene: 6. CDR3 length: 16 residues. CDR1 is MNHNY, CDR2 SVGAGI, per germline (reference sequence). The CDR3 protein is CASSPGLAGMADTQYF. CDR3 nucleotides: TGTGCCAGCAGTCCGGGACTAGCGGGAATGGCAGATACGCAGTATTTT.

Notes on this clone: The same CDR3 arises from other DNA sequences in this sample as well. V is TRBV5-1 and J is TRBJ2-7, with 10 positions matching TRBD1. Germline V CDR1 and CDR2: SGHRS, YFSETQ. The length of the CDR3 is 14 residues. Losses at the gene ends were 2 bases for V and 4 bases for J; bases not matched to a gene: 3. The CDR3 DNA reads TGCGCCAGCAGCTTAAGGACAGGGGGGTACGAGCAGTACTTC. Translating it yields CASSLRTGGYEQYF.

The J gene is TRBJ1-1, the V gene TRBV6-1; D ambiguous. Trimming removed 4 bases from V and 0 bases from J, with 6 bases in between. CDR1 is MNHNS and CDR2 is SASEGT in the germline V gene. The CDR3 contains 13 residues. Here the CDR3 reads CASSGTVNTEAFF. DNA for the CDR3: TGTGCCAGCAGTGGAACAGTGAACACTGAAGCTTTCTTT.

The V and J genes are TRBV28 and TRBJ2-1; D may be TRBD1 or TRBD2 (6 bases each). The CDR3 consists of 14 residues. V lost 2 bases to trimming and J lost 9 bases, with 14 bases between them. Germline V CDR1 and CDR2: MDHEN, SYDVKM. The CDR3 reads CASSLRGKGGEQFF. CDR3 nucleotide sequence: TGTGCCAGCAGTTTACGCGGGAAAGGGGGTGAGCAGTTCTTC.

The CDR3 nucleotides read TGTGCCAGCAGCCCTTATAGAGGGAGGGCGTGGGAGACCCAGTACTTC. Protein: CASSPYRGRAWETQYF. The genes are TRBV9 and TRBJ2-5; 7 positions match TRBD2. This CDR3 has 16 amino acids. Trimming took 4 bases from V and 5 from J; bases not matched to a gene: 14. Germline V gene lookup returns CDR1 SGDLS and CDR2 YYNGEE.

The chain has TRBV30 and TRBJ2-7; D not resolved. The CDR3 length is 13 residues. Germline-derived CDR1 and CDR2 are GTSNPN and SVGIG (reference sequence). Between the trimmed V and J ends, which lost 2 bases and 3 bases, there was a span of 11 bases. The DNA for the CDR3 is TGTGCCTGGAGTTCTGGTCCTCGCTACGAGCAGTACTTC. Translation gives CAWSSGPRYEQYF. The complete variable domain, with remaining parts taken from reference TRBV30 and TRBJ2-7, reads SQTIHQWPATLVQPVGSPLSLECTVEGTSNPNLYWYRQAAGRGLQLLFYSVGIGQISSEVPQNLSASRPQDRQFILSSKKLLLSDSGFYLCAWSSGPRYEQYFGPGTRLTVT.

The chain is built from TRBV4-3 and TRBJ1-6; no definite D call. V was pared by 0 bases and J by 8 bases, with 5 bases between. The germline gives CDR1 LGHNA, CDR2 YSLEER. This CDR3 has 13 residues. The CDR3 is CASSQDRDSPLHF. The CDR3, as DNA: TGCGCCAGCAGCCAAGATCGTGATTCACCCCTCCACTTT.

There are many counts of this clone. The chain uses TRBV14 and TRBJ2-7, with a weak D call TRBD2 (6 bases). Trimming cost V 4 bases and J 5 bases, with 21 bases left between them. Germline-derived CDR1 and CDR2 are SGHDN and FVKESK. This CDR3 spans 16 amino acids. The DNA of the CDR3 is TGTGCCAGCAGCCCCAAGGGAGGAGGGAGAACCCACGAGCAGTACTTC. It codes for CASSPKGGGRTHEQYF.

The chain employs TRBV18 and TRBJ2-1; a weak D match, TRBD2 (6 bases). The CDR3 runs to 14 residues. Trimming removed 10 bases at V and 4 bases at J, with 17 bases between. Germline loops: CDR1 KGHSH, CDR2 LQKENI. Here the CDR3 DNA reads TGTGCCACCGTGTTGTCGGGAGAGTACAATGAGCAGTTCTTC. It encodes CATVLSGEYNEQFF.

V is TRBV2 and J is TRBJ2-7; TRBD1 matches 9 bases. The trim removed 7 bases at V and 6 bases at J, leaving 7 bases unmatched. CDR3 length: 13 residues. Germline assignment: CDR1 SNHLY and CDR2 FYNNEI. CDR3 sequence reads: CASMRTGDSEQYF. The DNA for the CDR3 is TGTGCCAGCATGAGGACAGGGGATAGCGAGCAGTACTTC.

The rearrangement uses TRBV19 and TRBJ2-1; no reliable D call. Trimming shortened V by 1 base and J by 3 bases, and 7 bases separated the two germline ends. The CDR3 is 14 amino acids. CDR1 is LNHDA, CDR2 SQIVND, per germline (reference sequence). DNA of the CDR3: TGTGCCAGTAGTATAGGAGGCTTCTACAATGAGCAGTTCTTC. It encodes CASSIGGFYNEQFF. The variable domain in full, completed from reference TRBV19 and TRBJ2-1, reads DGGITQSPKYLFRKEGQNVTLSCEQNLNHDAMYWYRQDPGQGLRLIYYSQIVNDFQKGDIAEGYSVSREKKESFPLTVTSAQKNPTAFYLCASSIGGFYNEQFFGPGTRLTVL.

The chain couples TRBV7-8 to TRBJ2-7; TRBD1 might be the D (6 bases). Trimming shortened V by 4 bases and J by 4 bases, and 23 bases separated the two germline ends. The V gene's germline CDR1 is SGHVS and CDR2 FQNEAQ. This CDR3 comprises 17 residues. The CDR3 DNA reads TGTGCCAGCAGCTCGATCGAACCGGGACACTGGGGATACGAGCAGTACTTC. Translated: CASSSIEPGHWGYEQYF.

The rearrangement joins TRBV4-3 to TRBJ2-3; D not resolved. Germline V CDR1 and CDR2: LGHNA, YSLEER. CDR3 size: 13 residues. The V gene lost 6 bases and the J gene lost 9 bases, with 16 bases spanning the gap. This CDR3 is CASSQTTLTTQYF. CDR3 nucleotide sequence: TGCGCCAGCAGTCAAACGACGCTTACGACGCAGTATTTT.

The CDR3 region has the DNA TGCAGCGCCGGGACAGCCGTCCGGCGAGAGACCCAGTACTTC. Translated, it gives CSAGTAVRRETQYF. The V and J genes are TRBV29-1 and TRBJ2-5; TRBD1 aligns across 7 bases. The CDR3 is 14 amino acids. V lost 7 bases, J lost 4 bases, and 12 bases stayed unmatched. Germline loops: CDR1 SQVTM, CDR2 ANQGSEA.

The chain joins TRBV7-2 to TRBJ1-3; D is undetermined. The V and J ends lost 1 base and 4 bases respectively, with 11 bases between them. This CDR3 region has 15 residues. CDR1 is SGHTA and CDR2 is FQGNSA in the germline V gene. The CDR3 nucleotides read TGTGCCAGCAGCTTAGACCAGCTATCGGGAAACACCATATATTTT. Translation gives CASSLDQLSGNTIYF.

This chain connects TRBV5-1 to TRBJ2-3, with TRBD2 matching 14 bases. Per the germline V gene, CDR1 is SGHRS and CDR2 is YFSETQ. The CDR3 spans 17 residues. V lost 4 bases, J lost 4 bases, and 8 bases stayed unmatched. The CDR3 nucleotides read TGCGCCAGCAGCCTCGGGACTAGCGGGAGTAGCGCAGATACGCAGTATTTT. Amino acids: CASSLGTSGSSADTQYF.

This clone was observed a handful of times. The V gene is TRBV9, the J gene TRBJ2-5; 15 bases match TRBD2. CDR1 SGDLS and CDR2 YYNGEE come from the germline V gene. This CDR3 region has 18 residues. Losses at the gene ends were 4 bases for V and 4 bases for J; bases not matched to a gene: 11. In DNA form, the CDR3 reads TGTGCCAGCAGCCCCGGACTAGCGGGAGGGCTCGGGAGAGAGACCCAGTACTTC. Its translation is CASSPGLAGGLGRETQYF.

This clone is a singleton in its sample. This chain links TRBV6-6 with TRBJ2-7; possibly TRBD1 or TRBD2 for D (5 bases each). The CDR3 sequence is 14 residues long. Germline assignment: CDR1 MNHNY and CDR2 SVGAGI (reference sequence). Trimming pared 2 bases from V and 3 bases from J, leaving 11 bases between. The CDR3 DNA follows: TGTGCCAGCAGTTACACGGGGCCGGTCTACGAGCAGTACTTC. The encoded protein is CASSYTGPVYEQYF.

Comments on this clone: It is likely a read error: a sequence one base away is far more abundant. V usage is TRBV28 and J usage is TRBJ2-7; 7 bases match TRBD2. The CDR3 contains 15 residues. The germline CDR1 and CDR2 sequences are MDHEN and SYDVKM. The V segment lost 10 bases and the J segment 1 base; nucleotides outside the gene matches: 13. The CDR3 nucleotides read TGTGCCAACAGCGGACTAGGATGGGTTTCCTACGAGCAGTACTTC. The encoded protein is CANSGLGWVSYEQYF. Using reference TRBV28 and TRBJ2-7 for the parts outside the CDR3, the full variable domain is DVKVTQSSRYLVKRTGEKVFLECVQDMDHENMFWYRQDPGLGLRLIYFSYDVKMKEKGDIPEGYSVSREKKERFSLILESASTNQTSMYLCANSGLGWVSYEQYFGPGTRLTVT.

The chain is built from TRBV19 and TRBJ2-1, with TRBD2 matching over 15 bases. Germline assignment: CDR1 LNHDA and CDR2 SQIVND (reference sequence). This CDR3 region has 19 residues. V lost 7 bases and J lost 7; bases outside the gene matches: 17. CDR3 nucleotides: TGTGCCAGTATCGGTCTAGCTCCCGGACTAGCGGGAGGGCCGAATGAGCAGTTCTTC. Translated: CASIGLAPGLAGGPNEQFF. Combining the CDR3 with reference TRBV19 and TRBJ2-1 gives the whole variable domain DGGITQSPKYLFRKEGQNVTLSCEQNLNHDAMYWYRQDPGQGLRLIYYSQIVNDFQKGDIAEGYSVSREKKESFPLTVTSAQKNPTAFYLCASIGLAPGLAGGPNEQFFGPGTRLTVL.

The chain has TRBV7-9 and TRBJ2-1; 10 positions match TRBD2. Trimming at V came to 4 bases and at J to 5 bases, leaving 2 bases not matched to a gene. The V gene's germline CDR1 is SEHNR and CDR2 FQNEAQ (reference sequence). The CDR3 covers 14 residues. The CDR3 coding sequence is TGTGCCAGCAGCTCGGGACTAGCGAACAATGAGCAGTTCTTC. Amino acids: CASSSGLANNEQFF.

This clone was counted once. The chain uses TRBV28 and TRBJ2-7; D perhaps matches TRBD1 (5 bases). Germline lookup yields CDR1 MDHEN and CDR2 SYDVKM. Trimming took 2 bases from V and 3 from J, leaving 8 bases between them. This CDR3 comprises 13 residues. The CDR3 sequence: CASSLIGDYEQYF. The CDR3, as DNA: TGTGCCAGCAGTTTAATAGGGGACTACGAGCAGTACTTC.

The J gene is TRBJ2-2, the V gene TRBV7-2, with 9 bases matching TRBD2. The CDR3 consists of 16 residues. From germline, CDR1 is SGHTA and CDR2 FQGNSA. V was pared by 6 bases and J by 6 bases, with 11 bases of the junction left unmatched. CDR3 DNA: TGTGCCAGCAGGGTAGGCAGTAGCGGGAGATCCGGGGAGCTGTTTTTT. Translation: CASRVGSSGRSGELFF. Full variable domain (missing parts from reference TRBV7-2 and TRBJ2-2): GAGVSQSPSNKVTEKGKDVELRCDPISGHTALYWYRQSLGQGLEFLIYFQGNSAPDKSGLPSDRFSAERTGGSVSTLTIQRTQQEDSAVYLCASRVGSSGRSGELFFGEGSRLTVL.

The CDR3 bases are TGTGCCAGCAGCTTACCGGACCGGAACACTGAAGCTTTCTTT. The encoded protein is CASSLPDRNTEAFF. The chain employs TRBV7-6 and TRBJ1-1; no reliable D call. V was trimmed by 2 bases and J by 1 base, leaving 8 bases between them. The CDR3 length is 14 residues. Germline CDR1 reads SGHVS; CDR2 reads FNYEAQ.

The rearrangement joins TRBV4-1 to TRBJ2-3, with 8 bases matching TRBD2. V shed 3 bases and J 6 bases; nucleotides not matched to a gene: 8. The CDR3 covers 15 residues. In germline, CDR1 is MGHRA, CDR2 YSYEKL. CDR3 bases: TGCGCCAGCAGCCACACCGGGACTAGGGCCGATACGCAGTATTTT. Residues: CASSHTGTRADTQYF.

This rearrangement joins TRBV18 to TRBJ2-1, with TRBD2 matching over 10 bases. The germline CDR1 and CDR2 sequences are KGHSH and LQKENI. The length of the CDR3 is 18 residues. The V gene end was trimmed by 2 bases and the J gene end by 5 bases; junction bases not matched to a gene: 12. The CDR3 DNA is TGTGCCAGCTCACCAATTGGAGCGGGAGGGCCAGGGGACAATGAGCAGTTCTTC. It specifies CASSPIGAGGPGDNEQFF.

The chain has TRBV5-1 and TRBJ2-1; TRBD2 aligns across 7 bases. The J segment lost 5 bases and the V segment lost 0 bases, leaving 5 bases of the junction unmatched. The CDR3 has 15 amino acids. Germline-derived CDR1 and CDR2 are SGHRS and YFSETQ. DNA for the CDR3: TGCGCCAGCAGCTTGGAGGGGAGGGCCGACAATGAGCAGTTCTTC. This sequence encodes CASSLEGRADNEQFF.

Remarks on this clone: This may stem from a read error, because a much larger clone lies one nucleotide away. The CDR3 protein is CASSTGENTEAFF. CDR3 in DNA: TGTGCCAGCAGTACAGGGGAGAACACTGAAGCTTTCTTT. This chain connects TRBV2 to TRBJ1-1; 7 positions agree with TRBD1. V lost 5 bases and J lost 1; bases outside the gene matches: 1. Germline lookup yields CDR1 SNHLY and CDR2 FYNNEI. The CDR3 spans 13 residues.

To note about this clone: A far larger clone is only one base removed, so a read error is likely. This sequence joins TRBV9 and TRBJ1-2, with D unresolved. From germline, CDR1 is SGDLS and CDR2 YYNGEE. There are 16 residues in the CDR3. Trimming removed 0 bases at V and 1 base at J, with 13 bases between. CDR3 sequence: CASSVGLGSFNYGYTF. CDR3 DNA: TGTGCCAGCAGCGTAGGGTTGGGCAGCTTTAACTATGGCTACACCTTC.

The rearrangement joins TRBV28 to TRBJ2-7, with a weak D call TRBD1 (6 bases). Germline V lookup: CDR1 MDHEN, CDR2 SYDVKM. Trimming took off 6 bases at V and 3 bases at J, with 15 bases between the two ends. CDR3 length: 14 residues. The CDR3 coding sequence is TGTGCCAGCAGCCGATACCTCAGGGGCTACGAGCAGTACTTC. Protein product: CASSRYLRGYEQYF.

The rearrangement uses TRBV7-6 and TRBJ1-5; 9 bases line up with TRBD1. CDR1 is SGHVS, CDR2 FNYEAQ, per germline. V dropped 5 bases and J dropped 4; count of bases not matched to a gene: 6. The CDR3 covers 15 residues. CDR3 DNA sequence: TGTGCCAGCAGCCGCGGGACAGGGTATAATCAGCCCCAGCATTTT. It is translated as CASSRGTGYNQPQHF.

Details on this clone: At one boundary the junction diverges from the germline segment, which might be a read error. The chain uses TRBV27 and TRBJ2-6, with D hard to call. The CDR3 consists of 14 residues. Germline V CDR1 and CDR2: MNHEY, SMNVEV (reference sequence). The CDR3 DNA reads TGTGCCGGCAGTTTAGAACCCGGGGCCAACGTCCTGACTTTC. Protein: CAGSLEPGANVLTF.